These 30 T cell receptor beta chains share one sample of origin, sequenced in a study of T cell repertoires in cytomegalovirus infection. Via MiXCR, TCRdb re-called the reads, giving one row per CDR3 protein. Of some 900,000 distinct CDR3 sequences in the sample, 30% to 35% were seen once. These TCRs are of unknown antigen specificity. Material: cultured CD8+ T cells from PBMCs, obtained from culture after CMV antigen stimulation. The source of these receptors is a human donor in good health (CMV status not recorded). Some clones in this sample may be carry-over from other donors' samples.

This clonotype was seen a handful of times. The CDR3 region has the DNA TGTGCCAGCATGGTGAGGCAGGGTCCCAACCATAACTATGGCTACACCTTC. Protein product: CASMVRQGPNHNYGYTF. This chain connects TRBV6-5 to TRBJ1-2, with D perhaps matching TRBD1 (5 bases). CDR1 is MNHEY and CDR2 is SVGAGI in the germline V gene. V shed 7 bases and J shed 1 base, with 22 bases lying between them. The CDR3 contains 17 residues.

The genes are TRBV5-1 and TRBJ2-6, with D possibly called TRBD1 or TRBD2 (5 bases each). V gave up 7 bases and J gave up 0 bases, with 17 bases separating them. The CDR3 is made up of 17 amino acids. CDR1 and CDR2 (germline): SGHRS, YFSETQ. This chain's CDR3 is CASAYRRSDSGANVLTF. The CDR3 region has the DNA TGCGCCAGCGCCTACAGGAGGAGTGACTCTGGGGCCAACGTCCTGACTTTC.

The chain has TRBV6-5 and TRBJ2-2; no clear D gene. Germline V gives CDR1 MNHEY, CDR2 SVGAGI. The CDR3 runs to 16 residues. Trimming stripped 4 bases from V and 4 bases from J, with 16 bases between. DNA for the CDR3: TGTGCCAGCAGTTCCCAGGCCCCGCGTGGCACCGGGGAGCTGTTTTTT. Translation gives CASSSQAPRGTGELFF.

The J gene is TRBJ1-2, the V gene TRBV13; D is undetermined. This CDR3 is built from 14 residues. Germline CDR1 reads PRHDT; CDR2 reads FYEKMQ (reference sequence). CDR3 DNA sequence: TGTGCTTCAAAGATTTATCCGAGGCGCTATGGCTACACCTTC. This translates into CASKIYPRRYGYTF.

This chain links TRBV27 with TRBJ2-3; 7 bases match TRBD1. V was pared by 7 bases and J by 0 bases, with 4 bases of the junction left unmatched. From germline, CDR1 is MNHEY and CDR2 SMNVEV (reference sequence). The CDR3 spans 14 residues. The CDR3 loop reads CASKKGASTDTQYF. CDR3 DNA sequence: TGTGCCAGCAAGAAGGGGGCAAGCACAGATACGCAGTATTTT.

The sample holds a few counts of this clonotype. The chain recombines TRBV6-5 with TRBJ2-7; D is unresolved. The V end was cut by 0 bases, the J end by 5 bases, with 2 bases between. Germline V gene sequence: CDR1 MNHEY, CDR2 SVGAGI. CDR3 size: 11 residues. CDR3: CASSYSNEQYF. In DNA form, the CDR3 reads TGTGCCAGCAGTTACTCGAACGAGCAGTACTTC.

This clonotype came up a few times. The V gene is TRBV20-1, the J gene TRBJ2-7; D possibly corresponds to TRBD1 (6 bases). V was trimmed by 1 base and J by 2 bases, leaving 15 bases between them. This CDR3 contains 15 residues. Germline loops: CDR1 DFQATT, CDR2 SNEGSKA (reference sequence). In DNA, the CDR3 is TGCAGTGCTAGAGGTACAGGGCGCCCTACCTACGAGCAGTACGTC. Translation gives CSARGTGRPTYEQYV.

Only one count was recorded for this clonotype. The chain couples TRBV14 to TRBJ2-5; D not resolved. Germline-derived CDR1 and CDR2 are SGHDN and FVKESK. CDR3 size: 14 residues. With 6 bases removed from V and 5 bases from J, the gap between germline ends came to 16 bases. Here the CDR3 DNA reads TGTGCCAGCAGTCCCGACCTCTCGCCGGAGACCCAGTACTTC. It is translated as CASSPDLSPETQYF.

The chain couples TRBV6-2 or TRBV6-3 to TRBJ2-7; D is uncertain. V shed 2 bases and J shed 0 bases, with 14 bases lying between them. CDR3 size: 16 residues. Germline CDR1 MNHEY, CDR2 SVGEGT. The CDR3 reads CASSYHSDQYSYEQYV. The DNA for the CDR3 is TGTGCCAGCAGTTACCACAGTGATCAATACTCCTACGAGCAGTACGTC.

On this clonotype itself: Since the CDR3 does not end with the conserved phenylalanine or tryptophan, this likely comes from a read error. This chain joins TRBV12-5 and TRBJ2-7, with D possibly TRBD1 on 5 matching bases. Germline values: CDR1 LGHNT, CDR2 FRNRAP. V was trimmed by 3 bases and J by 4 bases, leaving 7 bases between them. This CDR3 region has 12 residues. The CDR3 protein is CASGFQGYEQYY. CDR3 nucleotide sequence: TGTGCTAGTGGTTTCCAGGGTTACGAGCAGTACTAC.

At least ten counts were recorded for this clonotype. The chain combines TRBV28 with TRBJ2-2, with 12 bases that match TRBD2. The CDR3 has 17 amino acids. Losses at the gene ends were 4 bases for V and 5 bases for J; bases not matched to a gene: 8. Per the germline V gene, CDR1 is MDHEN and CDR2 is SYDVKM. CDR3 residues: CASSYLGLAGSTGELFF. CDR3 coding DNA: TGTGCCAGCAGTTACCTGGGACTAGCGGGCTCGACCGGGGAGCTGTTTTTT.

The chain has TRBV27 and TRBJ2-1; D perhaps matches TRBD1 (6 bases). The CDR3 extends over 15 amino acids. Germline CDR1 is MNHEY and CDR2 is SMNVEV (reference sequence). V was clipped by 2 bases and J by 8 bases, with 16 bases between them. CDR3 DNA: TGTGCCAGCAGTTTACGTAGGACAGTCCCTGATGAGCAGTTCTTC. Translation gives CASSLRRTVPDEQFF.

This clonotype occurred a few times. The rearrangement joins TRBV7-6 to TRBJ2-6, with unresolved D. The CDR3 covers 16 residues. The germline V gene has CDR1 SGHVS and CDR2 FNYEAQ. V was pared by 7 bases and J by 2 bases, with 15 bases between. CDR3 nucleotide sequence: TGTGCCAGCACGGCCCCCTTTGGTACTGGGGCCAACGTCCTGACTTTC. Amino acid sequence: CASTAPFGTGANVLTF.

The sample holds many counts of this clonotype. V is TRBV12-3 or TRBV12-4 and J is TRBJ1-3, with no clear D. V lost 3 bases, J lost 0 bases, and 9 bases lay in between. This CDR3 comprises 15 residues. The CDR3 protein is CASSLAGGSGNTIYF. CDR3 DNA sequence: TGTGCCAGCAGTTTGGCAGGAGGCTCTGGAAACACCATATATTTT.

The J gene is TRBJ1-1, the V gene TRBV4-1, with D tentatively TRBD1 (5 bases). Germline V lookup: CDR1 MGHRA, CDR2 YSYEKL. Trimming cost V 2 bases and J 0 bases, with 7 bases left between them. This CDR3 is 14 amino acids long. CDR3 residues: CASSQWDVNTEAFF. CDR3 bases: TGCGCCAGCAGCCAATGGGACGTGAACACTGAAGCTTTCTTT.

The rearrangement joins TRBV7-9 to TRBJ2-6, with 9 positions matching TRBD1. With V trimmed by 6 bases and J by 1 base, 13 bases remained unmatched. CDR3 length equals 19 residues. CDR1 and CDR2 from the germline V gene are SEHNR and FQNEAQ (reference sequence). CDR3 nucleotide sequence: TGTGCCAGCAGTTTTTCCCCCAGGACAGGGGTTTCTGGGGCCAACGTCCTGACTTTC. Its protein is CASSFSPRTGVSGANVLTF.

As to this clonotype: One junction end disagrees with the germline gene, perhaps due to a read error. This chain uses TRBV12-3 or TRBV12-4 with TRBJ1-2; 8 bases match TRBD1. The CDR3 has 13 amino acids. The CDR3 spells CANSPPDREGYTF. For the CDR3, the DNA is TGTGCCAACAGTCCGCCGGACAGGGAAGGCTACACCTTC.

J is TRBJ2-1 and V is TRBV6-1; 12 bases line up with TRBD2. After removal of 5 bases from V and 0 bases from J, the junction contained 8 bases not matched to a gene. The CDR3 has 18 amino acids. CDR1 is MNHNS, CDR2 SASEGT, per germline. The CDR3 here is CASSPGTSGPSSYNEQFF. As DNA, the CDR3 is TGTGCCAGCAGTCCCGGGACTAGCGGGCCAAGCTCCTACAATGAGCAGTTCTTC.

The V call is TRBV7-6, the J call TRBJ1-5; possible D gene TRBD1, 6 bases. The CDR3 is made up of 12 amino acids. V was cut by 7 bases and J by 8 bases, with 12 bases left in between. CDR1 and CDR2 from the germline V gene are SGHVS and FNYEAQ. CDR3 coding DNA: TGTGCCAGCACCTGGGGGACAAAGCCCCAGCATTTT. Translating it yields CASTWGTKPQHF.

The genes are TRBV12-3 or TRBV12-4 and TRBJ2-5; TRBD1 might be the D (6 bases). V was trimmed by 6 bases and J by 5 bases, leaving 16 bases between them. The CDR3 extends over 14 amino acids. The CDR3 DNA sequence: TGTGCCAGCAGCACCTACAGGGAAGGGGAGACCCAGTACTTC. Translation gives CASSTYREGETQYF.

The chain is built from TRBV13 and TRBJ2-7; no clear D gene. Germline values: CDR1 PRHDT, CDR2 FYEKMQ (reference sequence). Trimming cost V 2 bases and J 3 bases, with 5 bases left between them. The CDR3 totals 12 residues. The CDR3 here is CASSLSLYEQYV. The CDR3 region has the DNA TGTGCCAGCAGCTTATCCCTCTACGAGCAGTACGTC.

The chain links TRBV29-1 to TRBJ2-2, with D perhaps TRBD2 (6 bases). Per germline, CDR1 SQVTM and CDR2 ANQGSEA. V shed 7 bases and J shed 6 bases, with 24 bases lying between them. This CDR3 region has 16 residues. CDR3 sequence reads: CSGSGTARGGPGELFF. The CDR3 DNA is TGCAGCGGATCTGGGACCGCCCGGGGAGGACCCGGGGAGCTGTTTTTT.

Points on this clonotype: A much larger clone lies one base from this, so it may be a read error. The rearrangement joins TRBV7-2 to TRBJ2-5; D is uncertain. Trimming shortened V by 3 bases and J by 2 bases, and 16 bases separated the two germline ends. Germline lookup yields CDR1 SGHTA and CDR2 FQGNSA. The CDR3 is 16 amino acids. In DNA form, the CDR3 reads TGTGCCAGCAGCTTCCAGGAATATACCCCTCAAGAGACCCAGTACTTC. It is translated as CASSFQEYTPQETQYF.

The CDR3, as DNA: TGCGCCAGCAGCCATGTGGGGCAAAACACTGAAGCTTTCTTT. Its protein product is CASSHVGQNTEAFF. V and J are TRBV4-1 and TRBJ1-1, with D perhaps matching TRBD1 (5 bases). This CDR3 region has 14 residues. Germline-derived CDR1 and CDR2 are MGHRA and YSYEKL. Trimming removed 3 bases from V and 2 bases from J, with 10 bases in between.

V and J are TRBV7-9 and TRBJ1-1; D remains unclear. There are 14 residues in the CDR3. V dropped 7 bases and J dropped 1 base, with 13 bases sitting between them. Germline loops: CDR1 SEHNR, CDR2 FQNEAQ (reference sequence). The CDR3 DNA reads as TGTGCCAGCACCATAGGTGGAAGGAACACTGAAGCTTTCTTT. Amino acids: CASTIGGRNTEAFF.

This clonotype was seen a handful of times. The DNA of the CDR3 is TGTGCCAGCAGACCACTTTTTTTTGGACAGGCCGCCTACGAGCAGTACTTC. Translation gives CASRPLFFGQAAYEQYF. V gene TRBV2 combines with J gene TRBJ2-7; 7 nucleotides align to TRBD1. CDR1 is SNHLY and CDR2 is FYNNEI in the germline V gene. The V gene end was trimmed by 6 bases and the J gene end by 2 bases; junction bases not matched to a gene: 16. The CDR3 is 17 residues long.

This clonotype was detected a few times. The CDR3 is CASSFSRQGESQPQHF. For the CDR3, the DNA is TGTGCCAGCAGCTTTTCCCGACAGGGGGAGAGTCAGCCCCAGCATTTT. V gene TRBV7-9 combines with J gene TRBJ1-5, with 9 bases matching TRBD1. Germline trimming cut 3 bases from V and 6 bases from J; bases unmatched to any gene: 9. The V gene's germline CDR1 is SEHNR and CDR2 FQNEAQ (reference sequence). This CDR3 region has 16 residues.

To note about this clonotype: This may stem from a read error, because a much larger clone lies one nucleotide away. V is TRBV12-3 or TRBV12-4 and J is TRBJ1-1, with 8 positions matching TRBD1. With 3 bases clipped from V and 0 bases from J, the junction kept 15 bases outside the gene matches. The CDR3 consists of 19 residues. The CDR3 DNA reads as TGTGCCAGCAGTTTTTGGCGGACAGGGACCACCTATTTGAACACTGAAGCTTTCTTT. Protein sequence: CASSFWRTGTTYLNTEAFF.

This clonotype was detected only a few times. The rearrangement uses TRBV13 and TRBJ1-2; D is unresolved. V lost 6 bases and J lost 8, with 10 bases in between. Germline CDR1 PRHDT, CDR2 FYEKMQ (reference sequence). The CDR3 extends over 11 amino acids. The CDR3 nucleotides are TGTGCCAGCAGAGGCTTCGACGGCTACACCTTC. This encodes CASRGFDGYTF.

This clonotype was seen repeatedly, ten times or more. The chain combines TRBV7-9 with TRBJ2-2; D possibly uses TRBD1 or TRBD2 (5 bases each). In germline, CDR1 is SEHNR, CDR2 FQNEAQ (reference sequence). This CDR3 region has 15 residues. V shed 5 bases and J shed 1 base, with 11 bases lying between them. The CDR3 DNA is TGTGCCAGCAGCCCCCCGGGGCTGAACACCGGGGAGCTGTTTTTT. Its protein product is CASSPPGLNTGELFF.